This paragraph covers one T cell receptor (beta chain) sequence. This record comes from a study of blood T cell repertoires in COVID-19. Across the whole study: COVID-19 samples, acute and convalescent, were from the United States, Italy and Spain. PBMCs, B-cell-depleted T cells, or T cells provided the cDNA or gDNA that made up the material.

Looked up from germline, CDR1 is SGHRS and CDR2 is YFSETQ. V was pared by 2 bases and J by 7 bases, with 10 bases between. The CDR3 covers 14 residues. Contact with a PCR-confirmed or clinician-diagnosed COVID-19 case occurred within 2 weeks of entry. In the source study's methods: Amplification of reference gene primers was used by the study to estimate nucleated cell counts. Here immunoSEQ multiplex PCR was the method, and the copy in TCRdb shows in-frame clones only, minus some. The V and J calls and clone size are taken from that table; D and trimming were inferred from the DNA. The sample lists hundreds of thousands of clones; approximately 90% were seen once.

The TCR was taken from a man in his forties or fifties who had been exposed to COVID-19. The gene calls are TRBV5-1 and TRBJ1-6, with D perhaps matching TRBD1 (5 bases). Sample: PBMCs or T cells enriched from blood (not recorded which). DNA for the CDR3: TGCGCCAGCAGCTTCGGGGGTTACAATTCACCCCTCCACTTT. It translates to CASSFGGYNSPLHF.